These 27 T cell receptor beta chains were all obtained from the same sample, sequenced in a study of OX40 agonist ivuxolimab in advanced cancers. Using immunoSEQ multiplex PCR, the repertoire was profiled, and TCRdb retains in-frame clones only, with some absent. The data show about 80,000 clones, approximately 85% seen once. The sample in question was CD4+ or CD8+ T cells sorted from blood, obtained in a trial of the OX40 agonist ivuxolimab. These TCRs come from an adult with an advanced solid tumor such as melanoma, head and neck, liver or kidney cancer.

The chain couples TRBV7-9 to TRBJ2-2; 7 bases align to TRBD2. From germline, CDR1 is SEHNR and CDR2 FQNEAQ (reference sequence). CDR3 length: 15 amino acids. V lost 4 bases and J lost 2; bases outside the gene matches: 4. CDR3 protein: CASSSWGLNTGELFF. CDR3 in DNA: TGTGCCAGCAGCTCCTGGGGACTAAACACCGGGGAGCTGTTTTTT.

The chain joins TRBV11-2 to TRBJ2-4, with a possible D match to TRBD2 (6 bases). Trimming took off 5 bases at V and 3 bases at J, with 11 bases between the two ends. CDR1 SGHAT and CDR2 FQNNGV come from the germline V gene. The CDR3 loop spans 14 amino acids. CDR3 nucleotide sequence: TGTGCCAGCAGCCCACTAGCATTCAAAAACATTCAGTACTTC. This encodes CASSPLAFKNIQYF.

This clone was counted once. Other nucleotide sequences in the sample specify the same CDR3. The chain has TRBV20-1 and TRBJ2-3; D possibly corresponds to TRBD2 (6 bases). V was trimmed by 3 bases and J by 7 bases, leaving 8 bases between them. Looked up from germline, CDR1 is DFQATT and CDR2 is SNEGSKA (reference sequence). The CDR3 has 11 residues. CDR3 loop: CSAREGYTQYF. CDR3 nucleotides: TGCAGTGCTAGGGAGGGGTATACGCAGTATTTT.

This chain connects TRBV7-6 to TRBJ1-2, with 9 nucleotides matching TRBD1. V was clipped by 0 bases and J by 6 bases; unmatched bases: 8. The CDR3 extends over 16 amino acids. Germline CDR1 reads SGHVS; CDR2 reads FNYEAQ. CDR3 sequence: CASSLAVGQGRDGYTF. CDR3 bases: TGTGCCAGCAGCTTAGCGGTGGGACAGGGTAGGGATGGCTACACCTTC.

This chain uses TRBV9 with TRBJ2-3; D is undetermined. The CDR3 is 12 residues long. Germline values: CDR1 SGDLS, CDR2 YYNGEE. Trimming cost V 7 bases and J 5 bases, with 11 bases left between them. CDR3 DNA sequence: TGTGCCAGCCGCGGAGACGGAGATACGCAGTATTTT. It encodes CASRGDGDTQYF. Variable domain in full (rest from reference TRBV9 and TRBJ2-3): DSGVTQTPKHLITATGQRVTLRCSPRSGDLSVYWYQQSLDQGLQFLIQYYNGEERAKGNILERFSAQQFPDLHSELNLSSLELGDSALYFCASRGDGDTQYFGPGTRLTVL.

V is TRBV4-1 and J is TRBJ1-6, with D possibly matching TRBD1 (5 bases). Germline-derived CDR1 and CDR2 are MGHRA and YSYEKL. V was pared by 3 bases and J by 8 bases, with 11 bases between. The CDR3 extends over 14 amino acids. CDR3 protein: CASSHRVGDSPLHF. CDR3 sequence (DNA): TGCGCCAGCAGCCACAGGGTTGGAGATTCACCCCTCCACTTT.

V usage is TRBV15 and J usage is TRBJ2-7; 7 bases align to TRBD1. The germline CDR1 and CDR2 sequences are LNHNV and YYDKDF (reference sequence). CDR3 size: 15 residues. V was clipped by 3 bases and J by 2 bases; unmatched bases: 7. The CDR3 loop is CATSRDRTTPYEQYF. CDR3 DNA: TGTGCCACCAGCAGGGACAGGACCACCCCCTACGAGCAGTACTTC. The whole variable domain, remainder taken from reference TRBV15 and TRBJ2-7, is DAMVIQNPRYQVTQFGKPVTLSCSQTLNHNVMYWYQQKSSQAPKLLFHYYDKDFNNEADTPDNFQSRRPNTSFCFLDIRSPGLGDTAMYLCATSRDRTTPYEQYFGPGTRLTVT.

Regarding this clone: At one of its ends the junction is not consistent with the germline gene, which may arise from a read error. This rearrangement joins TRBV5-6 to TRBJ2-7; D may be TRBD2 (6 bases). Germline V gives CDR1 SGHDT, CDR2 YYEEEE. The CDR3 covers 13 residues. CDR3 coding DNA: TGTGCCAGCACCTTGGCGGGATCCTACGAGCAGTACTTC. It codes for CASTLAGSYEQYF.

This chain joins TRBV5-6 and TRBJ2-5, with a weak D call TRBD2 (6 bases). With the DNA end fitting TRBJ2-7 better, the J assignment may be wrong. CDR1 and CDR2 from the germline V gene are SGHDT and YYEEEE. The CDR3 is 14 amino acids. The CDR3: CASSSWRGGYEQYF. The CDR3 nucleotides are TGTGCCAGCAGCTCGTGGCGGGGTGGCTACGAGCAGTACTTC.

V usage is TRBV5-8 and J usage is TRBJ1-2; D unclear. Germline values: CDR1 SGHTS, CDR2 YDEGEE. This CDR3 region has 13 residues. The V end lost 0 bases, the J end lost 7 bases, and 10 bases lay between the germline ends. In DNA form, the CDR3 reads TGTGCCAGCAGCTTGGCTGGGTTAGGTGGCTACACCTTC. Its protein is CASSLAGLGGYTF.

The chain combines TRBV7-3 with TRBJ2-3; tentatively, D is TRBD2 (6 bases). The CDR3 extends over 15 amino acids. Germline-derived CDR1 and CDR2 are SGHTA and FQGTGA. Trimming took 2 bases from V and 1 from J, leaving 10 bases between them. The DNA for the CDR3 is TGTGCCAGCAGCTTACTGGCTAGCGGCACAGATACGCAGTATTTT. Its translation: CASSLLASGTDTQYF. The full variable domain, with the rest looked up from reference TRBV7-3 and TRBJ2-3, is GAGVSQTPSNKVTEKGKYVELRCDPISGHTALYWYRQSLGQGPEFLIYFQGTGAADDSGLPNDRFFAVRPEGSVSTLKIQRTERGDSAVYLCASSLLASGTDTQYFGPGTRLTVL.

The gene calls are TRBV5-5 and TRBJ2-3, with 7 bases matching TRBD2. The J segment lost 0 bases and the V segment lost 0 bases, leaving 4 bases of the junction unmatched. This CDR3 contains 16 residues. Germline lookup yields CDR1 SGHKS and CDR2 YYEKEE (reference sequence). CDR3 in DNA: TGTGCCAGCAGCTTGGCCGGGGGGACTAGCACAGATACGCAGTATTTT. Residues: CASSLAGGTSTDTQYF.

The genes are TRBV2 and TRBJ2-2; TRBD2 agrees at 12 bases. J was trimmed by 5 bases and V by 6 bases; bases with no gene match: 4. The germline CDR1 and CDR2 sequences are SNHLY and FYNNEI. The CDR3 is made up of 15 amino acids. This CDR3 is CASRTSGSLTGELFF. The CDR3, as DNA: TGTGCCAGCAGGACTAGCGGGAGTTTGACCGGGGAGCTGTTTTTT.

This clone has a single count. This sequence joins TRBV5-1 and TRBJ1-6, with TRBD1 matching 8 bases. This CDR3 contains 16 residues. Per the germline V gene, CDR1 is SGHRS and CDR2 is YFSETQ. The V and J ends lost 3 bases and 9 bases, in that order; junction bases with no gene match: 11. The CDR3 is CASSSGGQGEGSPLHF. DNA for the CDR3: TGCGCCAGCAGCTCAGGAGGACAGGGAGAGGGTTCACCCCTCCACTTT.

The gene calls are TRBV19 and TRBJ2-1; 9 bases agree with TRBD2. CDR1 and CDR2 (germline): LNHDA, SQIVND (reference sequence). V lost 6 bases, J lost 4 bases, and 7 bases stayed unmatched. There are 15 residues in the CDR3. CDR3 amino acids: CASRTTSGPYNEQFF. In DNA form, the CDR3 reads TGTGCCAGTAGAACTACTAGCGGGCCGTACAATGAGCAGTTCTTC.

V gene TRBV5-1 combines with J gene TRBJ1-1, with a tentative D call TRBD1 (6 bases). The CDR3 extends over 13 amino acids. Germline values: CDR1 SGHRS, CDR2 YFSETQ. The germline V and J ends were trimmed by 5 bases and 2 bases, with 10 bases remaining between them. Here the CDR3 DNA reads TGCGCCAGCAGACTGACAGGTAACACTGAAGCTTTCTTT. This sequence encodes CASRLTGNTEAFF. Full variable domain (rest looked up from reference TRBV5-1 and TRBJ1-1): KAGVTQTPRYLIKTRGQQVTLSCSPISGHRSVSWYQQTPGQGLQFLFEYFSETQRNKGNFPGRFSGRQFSNSRSEMNVSTLELGDSALYLCASRLTGNTEAFFGQGTRLTVV.

This rearrangement joins TRBV7-6 to TRBJ1-4, with a possible D match to TRBD1 (5 bases). V lost 4 bases, J lost 6 bases, and 12 bases lay in between. Germline V CDR1 and CDR2: SGHVS, FNYEAQ. The CDR3 spans 14 residues. The CDR3 is CASSWGGVDEKLFF. The CDR3 DNA is TGTGCCAGCAGCTGGGGGGGAGTGGATGAAAAACTGTTTTTT.

V and J are TRBV5-1 and TRBJ2-3; 7 nucleotides align to TRBD1. Per germline, CDR1 SGHRS and CDR2 YFSETQ. J gave up 2 bases and V 0 bases, and 3 bases lay outside the gene matches. The CDR3 loop spans 15 amino acids. The CDR3 coding sequence is TGCGCCAGCAGCTTGGCGGGACAGACCACAGATACGCAGTATTTT. Protein sequence: CASSLAGQTTDTQYF.

The chain recombines TRBV9 with TRBJ2-7; no clear D. Trimming removed 0 bases from V and 2 bases from J, with 9 bases in between. Germline assignment: CDR1 SGDLS and CDR2 YYNGEE. This CDR3 has 14 residues. Written as DNA, the CDR3 is TGTGCCAGCAGCGTAGGTAGGGCGACCTACGAGCAGTACTTC. Translation: CASSVGRATYEQYF.

Turning to this clone: Other nucleotide sequences from this sample produce the same CDR3. This chain links TRBV28 with TRBJ1-1; TRBD1 matches at 7 bases. The V segment lost 7 bases and the J segment 1 base; nucleotides outside the gene matches: 21. The CDR3 length is 19 residues. Per the germline V gene, CDR1 is MDHEN and CDR2 is SYDVKM. The CDR3 spells CASKFEGRGQLRGNTEAFF. Here the CDR3 DNA reads TGTGCCAGCAAGTTTGAGGGAAGGGGGCAACTCAGAGGGAACACTGAAGCTTTCTTT.

The J gene is TRBJ2-7, the V gene TRBV6-6, with D maybe TRBD1 (5 bases). V gave up 5 bases and J gave up 7 bases, with 9 bases separating them. The CDR3 contains 11 residues. Germline values: CDR1 MNHNY, CDR2 SVGAGI (reference sequence). In DNA form, the CDR3 reads TGTGCCAGCAGTCATCAGGGAGAGCAGTACTTC. Its translation is CASSHQGEQYF.

In DNA form, the CDR3 reads TGTGCCACCAGCCACGGGTATAGCAATCAGCCCCAGCATTTT. This gives the protein CATSHGYSNQPQHF. V and J are TRBV15 and TRBJ1-5; D not certain. The CDR3 is made up of 14 amino acids. CDR1 and CDR2 from the germline V gene are LNHNV and YYDKDF (reference sequence). Trimming removed 5 bases at V and 0 bases at J, with 8 bases between.

The rearrangement joins TRBV6-5 to TRBJ1-3; D is unresolved. The V end lost 2 bases, the J end lost 0 bases, and 11 bases lay between the germline ends. Germline assignment: CDR1 MNHEY and CDR2 SVGAGI. This CDR3 is 16 amino acids long. The CDR3 spells CASSYPMTDSGNTIYF. The CDR3 coding sequence is TGTGCCAGCAGTTACCCAATGACGGACTCTGGAAACACCATATATTTT.

The CDR3 bases are TGTGCCAGCAGCTTCCGGAGCTACGAGCAGTACTTC. It encodes CASSFRSYEQYF. This sequence joins TRBV7-2 and TRBJ2-7; D uncertain. The CDR3 totals 12 residues. Germline assignment: CDR1 SGHTA and CDR2 FQGNSA. V was cut by 3 bases and J by 3 bases, with 6 bases left in between.

The J gene is TRBJ1-1, the V gene TRBV4-3, with D hard to call. CDR1 is LGHNA, CDR2 YSLEER, per germline. V dropped 1 base and J dropped 3 bases, with 9 bases sitting between them. This CDR3 spans 14 amino acids. The chain's CDR3 is CASSQGPRYTEAFF. Here the CDR3 DNA reads TGCGCCAGCAGCCAAGGGCCAAGGTACACTGAAGCTTTCTTT.

The rearrangement uses TRBV5-1 and TRBJ2-5; D may be TRBD1 (5 bases). The V end lost 0 bases, the J end lost 1 base, and 10 bases lay between the germline ends. CDR1 and CDR2 (germline): SGHRS, YFSETQ. This CDR3 is 15 amino acids long. For the CDR3, the DNA is TGCGCCAGCAGCTTGGGGACCAGGGCCCAAGAGACCCAGTACTTC. It is translated as CASSLGTRAQETQYF.

The chain joins TRBV6-4 to TRBJ1-1; D is uncertain. Germline CDR1 is MRHNA and CDR2 is SNTAGT. CDR3 length equals 13 residues. Trimming removed 6 bases at V and 2 bases at J, with 10 bases between. The chain's CDR3 is CASSVRVNTEAFF. CDR3 bases: TGTGCCAGCAGCGTGCGTGTCAACACTGAAGCTTTCTTT.